A single sample gave rise to the 32 T cell receptor beta chains below, sequenced in a study of cytomegalovirus exposure and HLA in healthy donors. 13 Jbeta primers and 60 Vbeta primers were used for the PCR. Profiling relied on immunoSEQ multiplex PCR, and the TCRdb table lists in-frame clones only, not all of them. The table records 110,000 or so clones, around 77% of them present only once. Specimen: PBMCs. The receptor set was obtained from a middle-aged man in good health and CMV-seropositive.

This chain joins TRBV6-1 and TRBJ1-2; TRBD1 matches 7 bases. The CDR3 has 13 residues. V trimming: 7 bases; J trimming: 3 bases; junction bases outside the gene matches: 5. Germline CDR1 MNHNS, CDR2 SASEGT. The CDR3 DNA follows: TGTGCCAGCACCAGACAGGGAGACTATGGCTACACCTTC. Protein product: CASTRQGDYGYTF.

The chain employs TRBV6-1 and TRBJ1-5; D might be TRBD1 (5 bases). CDR1 is MNHNS and CDR2 is SASEGT in the germline V gene. V lost 8 bases and J 2 bases, leaving 16 bases between the germline ends. The CDR3 extends over 15 amino acids. As DNA, the CDR3 is TGTGCCAGCTCCGCGGACATTTTTGGCAATCAGCCCCAGCATTTT. Protein sequence: CASSADIFGNQPQHF.

The chain couples TRBV27 to TRBJ1-6, with unresolved D. With 6 bases removed from V and 7 bases from J, the gap between germline ends came to 13 bases. The CDR3 contains 14 residues. Germline V gene data show CDR1 as MNHEY and CDR2 as SMNVEV (reference sequence). CDR3 bases: TGTGCCAGCAGAACACACAGTAACAATTCACCCCTCCACTTT. It translates to CASRTHSNNSPLHF.

This rearrangement joins TRBV7-2 to TRBJ2-3; D unresolved. CDR1 SGHTA and CDR2 FQGNSA come from the germline V gene. The V and J ends lost 3 bases and 12 bases respectively, with 10 bases between them. The CDR3 is 11 residues long. CDR3 nucleotides: TGTGCCAGCAGCTTCGCGACACGTCAGTATTTT. Translated: CASSFATRQYF.

As regards this clone: Other nucleotide sequences from this sample produce the same CDR3. The chain employs TRBV7-9 and TRBJ2-3; D is unresolved. CDR1 SEHNR and CDR2 FQNEAQ come from the germline V gene (reference sequence). Trimming shortened V by 1 base and J by 4 bases, and 9 bases separated the two germline ends. This CDR3 is 14 amino acids long. The CDR3 protein is CASSLVVSSDTQYF. The DNA of the CDR3 is TGTGCCAGCAGCTTAGTCGTTTCCTCAGATACGCAGTATTTT.

The V gene is TRBV4-1, the J gene TRBJ2-7; a weak D match, TRBD1 (6 bases). V lost 4 bases and J 0 bases, leaving 10 bases between the germline ends. The CDR3 has 14 residues. The germline V gene has CDR1 MGHRA and CDR2 YSYEKL. DNA for the CDR3: TGCGCCAGCAGCCTGGGACAAATCTCCTACGAGCAGTACTTC. This codes for CASSLGQISYEQYF.

This clone is a singleton in its sample. The chain is built from TRBV21-1 and TRBJ2-7; TRBD1 is taken as the D call from the table, unchecked against the DNA. TRBV21-1 is marked as a pseudogene. The CDR3 extends over 15 amino acids. The DNA of the CDR3 is TGTGCCAGCAGCAAAGTTGGGACAGGGGAGGGCGAGCAGTACTTC. Encoded protein: CASSKVGTGEGEQYF.

The chain is built from TRBV4-3 and TRBJ2-1, with TRBD2 matching over 9 bases. This CDR3 contains 14 residues. Germline loops: CDR1 LGHNA, CDR2 YSLEER. V was pared by 6 bases and J by 4 bases, with 4 bases of the junction left unmatched. CDR3 sequence: CASSAAGGYNEQFF. The CDR3 coding sequence is TGCGCCAGCAGTGCAGCGGGGGGTTACAATGAGCAGTTCTTC.

The genes are TRBV27 and TRBJ1-5; no reliable D call. The V gene lost 6 bases and the J gene lost 0 bases, with 6 bases spanning the gap. The CDR3 is made up of 13 amino acids. Germline values: CDR1 MNHEY, CDR2 SMNVEV (reference sequence). DNA of the CDR3: TGTGCCAGCAGAAAATATAGCAATCAGCCCCAGCATTTT. Translation: CASRKYSNQPQHF.

V gene TRBV28 combines with J gene TRBJ2-3; 10 positions match TRBD2. Per germline, CDR1 MDHEN and CDR2 SYDVKM. This CDR3 contains 19 residues. The junction had 15 bases not matched to a gene; V was cut back by 0 bases and J by 6 bases. CDR3 region: CASSLWLAGGPDRGDTQYF. In DNA form, the CDR3 reads TGTGCCAGCAGTTTATGGTTAGCGGGGGGACCGGATCGTGGGGATACGCAGTATTTT.

This clone was counted a few times. This sequence joins TRBV28 and TRBJ1-1, with TRBD1 matching 9 bases. The V gene's germline CDR1 is MDHEN and CDR2 SYDVKM. This CDR3 comprises 15 residues. V lost 5 bases to trimming and J lost 4 bases; unmatched junction nucleotides: 8. CDR3 protein: CASSPGTGSGTEAFF. As DNA, the CDR3 is TGTGCCAGCAGTCCGGGGACAGGGTCAGGCACTGAAGCTTTCTTT.

The gene calls are TRBV7-3 and TRBJ1-6; 7 bases are a match to TRBD1. CDR3 length equals 14 residues. The V gene's germline CDR1 is SGHTA and CDR2 FQGTGA. After removal of 5 bases from V and 7 bases from J, the junction contained 5 bases not matched to a gene. In nucleotides, the CDR3 is TGTGCCAGCAGCCGGGGACAGAACAATTCACCCCTCCACTTT. Translation gives CASSRGQNNSPLHF.

The gene calls are TRBV28 and TRBJ2-5; D not certain. Matching the DNA end better, TRBJ2-7 makes the J call doubtful. Per the germline V gene, CDR1 is MDHEN and CDR2 is SYDVKM. The CDR3 consists of 11 residues. Written as DNA, the CDR3 is TGTGCCAGCAGTTTAAGCCGCGAGCAGTACTTC. Translated, it gives CASSLSREQYF.

This chain links TRBV2 with TRBJ2-5; no firm D call. V was clipped by 3 bases and J by 0 bases, with 5 bases between them. The CDR3 extends over 13 amino acids. The V gene's germline CDR1 is SNHLY and CDR2 FYNNEI. The CDR3 DNA reads TGTGCCAGCAGTGATTACTACCAAGAGACCCAGTACTTC. This encodes CASSDYYQETQYF. The variable domain in full, with the rest retrieved from reference TRBV2 and TRBJ2-5, is EPEVTQTPSHQVTQMGQEVILRCVPISNHLYFYWYRQILGQKVEFLVSFYNNEISEKSEIFDDQFSVERPDGSNFTLKIRSTKLEDSAMYFCASSDYYQETQYFGPGTRLLVL.

Points on this clone: An end of the junction does not agree with germline; a read error may underlie this. This chain uses TRBV7-9 with TRBJ1-1; the D is unclear. The CDR3 has 14 residues. Germline CDR1 reads SEHNR; CDR2 reads FQNEAQ (reference sequence). CDR3 sequence reads: CSSSLSSGVTEAFF. CDR3 coding DNA: TGTTCCAGCAGCTTATCCAGCGGAGTGACTGAAGCTTTCTTT.

The rearrangement joins TRBV25-1 to TRBJ2-7; 12 bases align to TRBD2. The CDR3 sequence is 18 residues long. J lost 4 bases, V lost 1 base, and 11 bases had no gene match. CDR1 MGHDK and CDR2 SYGVNS come from the germline V gene. For the CDR3, the DNA is TGTGCCAGCAGTGAATTTGCTAGCGGGGGGGCTCGAGCGTACGAGCAGTACTTC. Its protein is CASSEFASGGARAYEQYF.

This sequence joins TRBV5-6 and TRBJ2-2; 8 bases line up with TRBD2. The CDR3 sequence is 15 residues long. V dropped 7 bases and J dropped 4; count of bases not matched to a gene: 9. Germline V gene sequence: CDR1 SGHDT, CDR2 YYEEEE. For the CDR3, the DNA is TGTGCCAGCCTGCCGGGGGGGCCGGCCACCGGGGAGCTGTTTTTT. Its translation: CASLPGGPATGELFF.

V usage is TRBV4-1 and J usage is TRBJ2-7, with D possibly matching TRBD2 (7 bases). Germline V gives CDR1 MGHRA, CDR2 YSYEKL. The CDR3 is 16 amino acids. Trimming left V 1 base short and J 0 bases short, with 13 bases between. The CDR3 sequence is CASSQGGGLISYEQYF. CDR3 bases: TGCGCCAGCAGCCAAGGGGGGGGGCTGATCTCCTACGAGCAGTACTTC.

This clone came up a few times. CDR3 sequence: CATSRAPGARGTDTQYF. The CDR3 coding sequence is TGTGCCACCAGCAGAGCGCCAGGGGCGAGGGGCACAGATACGCAGTATTTT. V is TRBV15 and J is TRBJ2-3, with a weak D call TRBD1 (6 bases). CDR3 length: 17 amino acids. V gave up 1 base and J gave up 1 base, with 15 bases separating them. CDR1 is LNHNV and CDR2 is YYDKDF in the germline V gene (reference sequence).

The chain links TRBV19 to TRBJ2-7; 9 bases align to TRBD2. Trimming cost V 5 bases and J 1 base; bases outside gene matches: 6. Germline V gene sequence: CDR1 LNHDA, CDR2 SQIVND (reference sequence). CDR3 length: 15 amino acids. The CDR3 region is CASSYSGGGSYEQYF. The CDR3, as DNA: TGTGCCAGTAGTTATAGCGGGGGCGGATCCTACGAGCAGTACTTC.

This clone appeared once. The genes are TRBV28 and TRBJ1-1, with D maybe TRBD1 (5 bases). Germline V lookup: CDR1 MDHEN, CDR2 SYDVKM. This CDR3 has 12 residues. The V gene lost 5 bases and the J gene lost 7 bases, with 11 bases spanning the gap. This CDR3 reads CASSEIDSEAFF. As DNA, the CDR3 is TGTGCCAGCAGTGAGATCGACAGTGAAGCTTTCTTT.

V and J are TRBV27 and TRBJ2-7, with TRBD2 as a possible D gene (6 bases). Trimming cost V 6 bases and J 4 bases, with 22 bases left between them. Germline values: CDR1 MNHEY, CDR2 SMNVEV (reference sequence). This CDR3 spans 16 amino acids. The CDR3 region is CASSPGGGRVRYEQYF. The CDR3 region has the DNA TGTGCCAGCAGCCCCGGGGGAGGCAGGGTGAGATACGAGCAGTACTTC.

The J gene is TRBJ1-5, the V gene TRBV4-2; 7 bases align to TRBD1. Germline-derived CDR1 and CDR2 are LGHNA and YNFKEQ. V gave up 0 bases and J gave up 4 bases; unmatched junction bases: 3. This CDR3 has 15 amino acids. CDR3 in amino acids: CASSQETGRNQPQHF. The DNA for the CDR3 is TGTGCCAGCAGCCAAGAGACAGGGAGAAATCAGCCCCAGCATTTT.

V and J are TRBV7-3 and TRBJ1-1; 7 nucleotides agree with TRBD1. Germline CDR1 SGHTA, CDR2 FQGTGA. The V and J ends lost 6 bases and 1 base, in that order; junction bases with no gene match: 8. CDR3 length equals 15 residues. CDR3 bases: TGTGCCAGCAGTCCAGTGGGACAGCCGAACACTGAAGCTTTCTTT. It yields the protein CASSPVGQPNTEAFF.

This chain connects TRBV7-2 to TRBJ1-4; D unresolved. Trimming stripped 2 bases from V and 3 bases from J, with 4 bases between. Germline lookup yields CDR1 SGHTA and CDR2 FQGNSA. The CDR3 loop spans 13 amino acids. The DNA for the CDR3 is TGTGCCAGCAGCTTATCTCCTAATGAAAAACTGTTTTTT. This codes for CASSLSPNEKLFF.

The chain combines TRBV6-5 with TRBJ2-1; weak D call: TRBD2 (5 bases). V dropped 4 bases and J dropped 1 base, with 11 bases sitting between them. Germline CDR1 reads MNHEY; CDR2 reads SVGAGI. This CDR3 has 15 amino acids. This chain's CDR3 is CASSSLRGSYNEQFF. CDR3 coding DNA: TGTGCCAGCAGTTCTCTCCGGGGATCCTACAATGAGCAGTTCTTC.

The gene calls are TRBV28 and TRBJ1-1, with D tentatively TRBD1 (6 bases). From germline, CDR1 is MDHEN and CDR2 SYDVKM. The length of the CDR3 is 15 residues. Between the trimmed V and J ends, which lost 5 bases and 8 bases, there was a span of 21 bases. The CDR3 here is CASSAHRVFGGEAFF. The CDR3 nucleotides read TGTGCCAGCAGTGCCCACAGGGTTTTCGGTGGGGAAGCTTTCTTT.

CDR3 in amino acids: CASSLVGQGGETQYF. The CDR3, as DNA: TGTGCCAGCAGCTTAGTGGGACAGGGAGGGGAGACCCAGTACTTC. The gene calls are TRBV5-4 and TRBJ2-5; 9 bases are a match to TRBD1. The V and J ends lost 2 bases and 5 bases, in that order; junction bases with no gene match: 7. The CDR3 runs 15 residues. CDR1 and CDR2 (germline): SGHNT, YYREEE (reference sequence).

The rearrangement uses TRBV5-1 and TRBJ2-3; TRBD1 is a possible D gene (6 bases). Germline V gene sequence: CDR1 SGHRS, CDR2 YFSETQ. The V end was cut by 1 base, the J end by 4 bases, with 10 bases between. This CDR3 comprises 14 residues. The CDR3, as DNA: TGCGCCAGCAGCTTGACAGGGTATTCAGATACGCAGTATTTT. Translation: CASSLTGYSDTQYF.

The genes are TRBV5-1 and TRBJ1-4; 7 nucleotides line up with TRBD1. V trimming: 3 bases; J trimming: 3 bases; junction bases outside the gene matches: 8. The germline V gene has CDR1 SGHRS and CDR2 YFSETQ. The CDR3 extends over 16 amino acids. CDR3 amino acids: CASSSGDSWSNEKLFF. The DNA of the CDR3 is TGCGCCAGCAGCTCGGGGGACAGTTGGTCTAATGAAAAACTGTTTTTT.

The CDR3 protein is CASSLVRGYTF. In nucleotides, the CDR3 is TGTGCCAGCAGCCTAGTGAGAGGCTACACCTTC. The genes are TRBV2 and TRBJ1-2; no firm D call. Trimming stripped 6 bases from V and 8 bases from J, with 10 bases between. Germline V gene data show CDR1 as SNHLY and CDR2 as FYNNEI. The CDR3 contains 11 residues.

This sequence joins TRBV9 and TRBJ2-3; 15 nucleotides agree with TRBD2. This CDR3 is 16 amino acids long. The germline V gene encodes CDR1 SGDLS and CDR2 YYNGEE. The V gene end was trimmed by 0 bases and the J gene end by 5 bases; junction bases not matched to a gene: 1. The CDR3 spells CASSVGTSGGGDTQYF. As DNA, the CDR3 is TGTGCCAGCAGCGTAGGGACTAGCGGGGGGGGAGATACGCAGTATTTT.